The rows below give T cell receptor beta chains drawn from one sample of a study of post-analysis software for immune sequencing data. TCRdb re-called the PCR reads through MiXCR, storing one row per CDR3 protein. The sample lists roughly 600,000 distinct CDR3 sequences, roughly 47% occurring once. The sequenced sample was blood. The source is a girl aged 10-17 years with multiple sclerosis. Both conserved end residues are part of each CDR3. D genes are given only for firm matches. Size is stated for part of the rows, as once, few or many counts, or as a class when the clone is expanded.

v_call	clone_size	j_call	d_call	cdr3_aa	cdr3_nt
TRBV5-5	.	TRBJ2-5	.	CASSQPGRLLDPETQYF	TGTGCCAGCAGCCAACCCGGGAGACTTCTAGATCCCGAGACCCAGTACTTC
TRBV7-6	.	TRBJ2-7	TRBD1	CASSLGDRGRRFTYEQYF	TGTGCCAGCAGCTTAGGGGACAGGGGGCGGAGATTTACCTACGAGCAGTACTTC
TRBV12-3/TRBV12-4	once	TRBJ1-6	TRBD1	CASRHPGGQGNSPLHF	TGTGCCAGCAGACACCCTGGGGGACAGGGCAATTCACCCCTCCACTTT
TRBV12-3/TRBV12-4	.	TRBJ2-7	.	CASSPRLNEQYF	TGTGCCAGCAGTCCTCGACTAAACGAGCAGTACTTC
TRBV4-1	.	TRBJ2-1	.	CASRRGTTIYNEQFF	TGCGCCAGCAGACGCGGGACCACAATCTACAATGAGCAGTTCTTC
TRBV21-1	.	TRBJ2-7	.	CASSKALGQGTYEQYF	TGTGCCAGCAGCAAAGCGCTAGGACAGGGTACCTACGAGCAGTACTTC
TRBV12-3/TRBV12-4	few	TRBJ2-7	TRBD2	CASSILAGGSYEQYF	TGTGCCAGCAGCATACTAGCGGGGGGTTCCTACGAGCAGTACTTC
TRBV4-1	.	TRBJ1-1	.	CASSQRGSGVDTEAFF	TGCGCCAGCAGCCAAAGAGGGTCTGGGGTTGACACTGAAGCTTTCTTT
TRBV6-6	.	TRBJ1-5	.	CASSRAYSNQPQHF	TGTGCCAGCAGCAGGGCCTATAGCAATCAGCCCCAGCATTTT
TRBV9	.	TRBJ2-5	.	CASSATGTQETQYF	TGTGCCAGCAGCGCCACCGGGACCCAAGAGACCCAGTACTTC
TRBV12-3/TRBV12-4	.	TRBJ1-1	.	CASREPQNTEAFF	TGTGCCAGCAGAGAGCCTCAGAACACTGAAGCTTTCTTT
TRBV2	.	TRBJ2-1	TRBD2	CASSLDSGGENEQFF	TGTGCCAGCAGCTTAGATAGCGGGGGGGAGAATGAGCAGTTCTTC
TRBV5-1	.	TRBJ2-4	.	CASSLGGTSYASVKNIRYF	TGCGCCAGCAGCTTGGGGGGAACTAGTTACGCCTCGGTCAAAAACATTCGGTACTTC
TRBV12-3/TRBV12-4	few	TRBJ2-7	TRBD2	CASRVSGLGSEQYF	TGTGCCAGCAGGGTTAGCGGGCTAGGCAGCGAGCAGTACTTC
TRBV5-4	.	TRBJ1-2	.	CASSLDNSYGYTF	TGTGCCAGCAGCTTGGATAATTCCTATGGCTACACCTTC
TRBV10-3	.	TRBJ2-1	TRBD1	CAISHRDRGNEQFF	TGTGCCATCAGCCACCGGGACAGGGGCAATGAGCAGTTCTTC
TRBV5-1	.	TRBJ2-6	.	CASSLPGTGANVLTF	TGCGCCAGCAGCTTGCCCGGGACAGGGGCCAACGTCCTGACTTTC
TRBV7-9	.	TRBJ2-1	TRBD2	CASSSWGSGRARDEQFF	TGTGCCAGCAGCTCCTGGGGAAGCGGGAGGGCCAGGGATGAGCAGTTCTTC
TRBV29-1	.	TRBJ1-2	TRBD1	CSVERNRGLDYGYTF	TGCAGCGTTGAAAGAAACAGGGGACTCGACTATGGCTACACCTTC
TRBV4-1	few	TRBJ2-7	.	CASSQVLAPSTYEQYF	TGCGCCAGCAGCCAGGTGCTAGCGCCTTCTACCTACGAGCAGTACTTC
TRBV13	.	TRBJ2-7	.	CASSLGHIKGEQYF	TGTGCCAGCAGCTTAGGACACATTAAAGGCGAGCAGTACTTC
TRBV7-2	few	TRBJ2-3	.	CASSLMLGADTQYF	TGTGCCAGCAGCTTAATGCTAGGCGCAGATACGCAGTATTTT
TRBV10-3	.	TRBJ2-6	TRBD1	CAISAGTGGADGANVLTF	TGTGCCATCAGTGCCGGGACAGGGGGCGCAGATGGGGCCAACGTCCTGACTTTC
TRBV25-1	few	TRBJ1-2	TRBD1	CASSDSAGGGHGYTF	TGTGCCAGCAGTGATAGTGCAGGGGGAGGTCATGGCTACACCTTC
TRBV12-3/TRBV12-4	few	TRBJ2-1	.	CASSGPAGSYNEQFF	TGTGCCAGCAGTGGACCCGCGGGCTCCTACAATGAGCAGTTCTTC
TRBV12-3/TRBV12-4	once	TRBJ2-3	.	CASSFVGRRTDTQYF	TGTGCCAGCAGTTTCGTGGGGAGGCGAACAGATACGCAGTATTTT
TRBV12-3/TRBV12-4	.	TRBJ2-5	.	CASSPSRGQETQYF	TGTGCCAGCAGTCCATCCCGCGGCCAAGAGACCCAGTACTTC
TRBV4-1	.	TRBJ1-2	.	CAGSQGAGGGRISYGYTF	TGCGCCGGCAGCCAAGGTGCCGGAGGAGGGCGAATCTCCTATGGCTACACCTTC
TRBV3-1	few	TRBJ2-7	.	CASSHRGGEQYF	TGTGCCAGCAGCCATCGGGGAGGCGAGCAGTACTTC
TRBV5-1	.	TRBJ1-5	TRBD1	CASRGGGTASNQPQHF	TGCGCCAGCCGCGGGGGTGGGACAGCCTCCAATCAGCCCCAGCATTTT
TRBV12-3/TRBV12-4	many	TRBJ1-2	.	CASSLGSGYTF	TGTGCCAGCAGTTTAGGTAGCGGCTACACCTTC
TRBV29-1	.	TRBJ1-2	.	CSVAVAGAGFDGYTF	TGCAGCGTCGCCGTCGCGGGGGCTGGGTTTGATGGCTACACCTTC
TRBV12-3/TRBV12-4	.	TRBJ2-1	.	CASSFPGGGVYNEQFF	TGTGCCAGCAGTTTCCCTGGCGGGGGCGTCTACAATGAGCAGTTCTTC
TRBV7-2	.	TRBJ2-7	.	CASSLLGAYEQYF	TGTGCCAGCAGCCTTCTAGGAGCCTACGAGCAGTACTTC
TRBV20-1	.	TRBJ1-1	TRBD1	CRARGQGGAFF	TGCAGGGCTAGGGGACAGGGAGGAGCTTTCTTT
TRBV20-1	few	TRBJ2-7	.	CSARRFGAFREQYF	TGCAGTGCTAGACGATTCGGCGCGTTTCGCGAGCAGTACTTC
TRBV12-3/TRBV12-4	few	TRBJ2-1	.	CASSPDPNEQFF	TGTGCCAGCAGTCCCGACCCCAATGAGCAGTTCTTC
TRBV10-3	.	TRBJ2-5	TRBD2	CAISGTSRETQYF	TGTGCCATCAGTGGGACTAGTAGGGAGACCCAGTACTTC
TRBV10-3	.	TRBJ2-3	TRBD1	CAINRGRADTQYF	TGTGCCATCAACAGGGGTAGGGCAGATACGCAGTATTTT
TRBV7-7	few	TRBJ2-5	TRBD2	CASSLAGGGGQETQYF	TGTGCCAGCAGCTTAGCGGGCGGGGGGGGCCAAGAGACCCAGTACTTC
TRBV10-3	few	TRBJ2-7	.	CAISLDRSYEQYF	TGTGCCATATCCCTCGACAGGAGCTACGAGCAGTACTTC
TRBV5-1	few	TRBJ2-2	TRBD2	CASSLATSGGYTGELFF	TGCGCCAGCAGCTTGGCGACTAGCGGAGGATACACCGGGGAGCTGTTTTTT
TRBV7-9	.	TRBJ2-4	.	CSSSSTGYIQYF	TGTTCCAGCAGCTCGACAGGCTACATTCAGTACTTC
TRBV12-3/TRBV12-4	.	TRBJ1-5	.	CASSFRSNQPQHF	TGTGCCAGCAGTTTTCGTAGCAATCAGCCCCAGCATTTT
TRBV10-3	.	TRBJ1-5	.	CAISAMGPEPQHF	TGTGCCATCAGCGCCATGGGTCCGGAGCCCCAGCATTTT
TRBV5-1	few	TRBJ1-2	.	CASRTLDSPSVGYTF	TGCGCCAGCAGGACCTTGGACAGCCCGTCGGTCGGCTACACCTTC
TRBV6-6	.	TRBJ1-5	.	CASKLGWDHGQHF	TGTGCCAGCAAACTGGGATGGGACCATGGCCAGCATTTT